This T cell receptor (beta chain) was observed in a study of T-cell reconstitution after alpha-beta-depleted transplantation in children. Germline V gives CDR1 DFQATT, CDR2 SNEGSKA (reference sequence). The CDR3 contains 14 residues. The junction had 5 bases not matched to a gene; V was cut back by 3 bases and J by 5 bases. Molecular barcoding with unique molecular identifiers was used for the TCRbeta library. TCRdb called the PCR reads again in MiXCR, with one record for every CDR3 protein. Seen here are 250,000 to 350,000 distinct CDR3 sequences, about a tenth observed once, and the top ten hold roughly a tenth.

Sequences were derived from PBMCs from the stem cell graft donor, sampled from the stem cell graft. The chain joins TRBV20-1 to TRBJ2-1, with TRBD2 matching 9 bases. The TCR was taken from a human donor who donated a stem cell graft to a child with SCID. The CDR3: CSASPSGVHNEQFF. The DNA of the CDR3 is TGCAGTGCTAGCCCTAGCGGGGTGCACAATGAGCAGTTCTTC.